The following is a TCR beta chain sequence with its context. The target antigen is unknown. The data stem from a study of Tregs in tolerant kidney transplant recipients. Study observations and caveats: In tolerant patients, donor-specific Tregs outgrew total Tregs, suggesting antigen-driven expansion.

Repertoires were generated with immunoSEQ multiplex PCR, while TCRdb's copy carries only in-frame clones and drops some. The sample lists roughly 80,000 clones, over 75% seen once, with 1.5% to 2% in the top ten. Mixed chimerism was transient after nonmyeloablative marrow transplants from related graft donors. Thawed PBMCs were FACS-sorted into unstimulated CD4+CD25+CD127- regulatory T cells, CD4+CD25- non-regulatory cells, CD4 and CD8 cells. Germline loops: CDR1 GTSNPN, CDR2 SVGIG (reference sequence). This CDR3 spans 15 amino acids. Trimming stripped 0 bases from V and 2 bases from J, with 13 bases between.

This sample comprised CD4+ T cells from blood (PBMCs), obtained 24 months after the transplant. The receptor's source is a human patient who received a combined kidney and bone marrow transplant. Some T cells could come from the graft donor. J is TRBJ1-2 and V is TRBV30; D is uncertain. The CDR3 spells CAWSVGRRVNYGYTF. The CDR3 nucleotides read TGTGCCTGGAGTGTCGGCAGGAGGGTGAACTATGGCTACACCTTC. Using reference TRBV30 and TRBJ1-2 for the parts outside the CDR3, the full variable domain is SQTIHQWPATLVQPVGSPLSLECTVEGTSNPNLYWYRQAAGRGLQLLFYSVGIGQISSEVPQNLSASRPQDRQFILSSKKLLLSDSGFYLCAWSVGRRVNYGYTFGSGTRLTVV.